These 23 T cell receptor beta chains came from one sample sequenced in a study of T cell changes during pregnancy in multiple sclerosis. Method: immunoSEQ multiplex PCR; TCRdb's copy keeps in-frame clones and lacks some. In the table there are some 62,000 clones, about 90% of which are singletons. The sequenced sample was peripheral blood, obtained in the second trimester of pregnancy. These receptors all stem from a female donor in good health, enrolled as a control in a pregnancy study.

For the CDR3, the DNA is TGTGCCAGCAGTTACTCCCCTACAGGTTTCCAAGAGACCCAGTACTTC. Residues: CASSYSPTGFQETQYF. The rearrangement joins TRBV6-5 to TRBJ2-5; perhaps TRBD1 as D (5 bases). Germline V CDR1 and CDR2: MNHEY, SVGAGI. The V end lost 0 bases, the J end lost 1 base, and 12 bases lay between the germline ends. The CDR3 contains 16 residues.

Regarding this clone: Because it lacks the conserved phenylalanine or tryptophan at the end, this CDR3 is likely a read error. The limits of the CDR3 on the DNA are not certain, so only TCRdb's listed CDR3 is given. The rearrangement links TRBV19 to TRBJ2-7; TRBD1, the D gene given by the table, was not confirmed from the DNA. The CDR3 numbers 9 amino acids, ends counted. Germline CDR1 LNHDA, CDR2 SQIVND (reference sequence). CDR3: CASKIQGAG.

V usage is TRBV7-8 and J usage is TRBJ2-7; 13 bases fit TRBD2. From germline, CDR1 is SGHVS and CDR2 FQNEAQ. The J segment lost 1 base and the V segment lost 6 bases, leaving 6 bases of the junction unmatched. The CDR3 sequence is 16 residues long. This CDR3 is CASSSGGLAGSYEQYF. Here the CDR3 DNA reads TGTGCCAGCAGTTCGGGGGGACTAGCGGGATCCTACGAGCAGTACTTC.

This chain links TRBV6-1 with TRBJ1-2, with a possible D match to TRBD1 (5 bases). Per germline, CDR1 MNHNS and CDR2 SASEGT. This CDR3 has 12 residues. The ends were cut back, 2 bases at V and 7 bases at J, with 8 bases in the middle. CDR3 coding DNA: TGTGCCAGCAGTGAAAGGGGAGGTGGCTACACCTTC. Residues: CASSERGGGYTF.

The genes are TRBV19 and TRBJ1-6; tentatively, D is TRBD1 (5 bases). Trimming removed 6 bases from V and 8 bases from J, with 8 bases in between. The CDR3 spans 12 residues. The germline V gene has CDR1 LNHDA and CDR2 SQIVND (reference sequence). For the CDR3, the DNA is TGTGCCAGTAGAGGGACTTATTCACCCCTCCACTTT. As protein: CASRGTYSPLHF.

The rearrangement joins TRBV15 to TRBJ1-2, with 7 nucleotides matching TRBD1. The germline gives CDR1 LNHNV, CDR2 YYDKDF (reference sequence). This CDR3 is 15 amino acids long. V lost 0 bases to trimming and J lost 4 bases; unmatched junction nucleotides: 5. CDR3 residues: CATSRDQTGLYGYTF. CDR3 sequence (DNA): TGTGCCACCAGCAGAGACCAGACAGGGCTCTATGGCTACACCTTC.

This clone was observed once. The gene calls are TRBV2 and TRBJ2-7, with 7 bases fitting TRBD2. Losses at the gene ends were 7 bases for V and 0 bases for J; bases not matched to a gene: 9. In germline, CDR1 is SNHLY, CDR2 FYNNEI. The CDR3 has 15 amino acids. The CDR3 DNA reads TGTGCCAGCACGCAAAAGCGGGGTTTCTCCTACGAGCAGTACTTC. Translating it yields CASTQKRGFSYEQYF.

For the CDR3, the DNA is TGTGCCAGCAGTTTCGGGGGTCTCCTGGGGTACGAGCAGTACTTC. Its translation: CASSFGGLLGYEQYF. The chain employs TRBV28 and TRBJ2-7; tentatively, D is TRBD2 (6 bases). The germline V and J ends were trimmed by 3 bases and 4 bases, with 16 bases remaining between them. CDR1 and CDR2 (germline): MDHEN, SYDVKM. The CDR3 runs to 15 residues.

V usage is TRBV5-1 and J usage is TRBJ1-3; D is undetermined. There are 15 residues in the CDR3. The V end lost 0 bases, the J end lost 1 base, and 8 bases lay between the germline ends. CDR1 and CDR2 (germline): SGHRS, YFSETQ. In DNA form, the CDR3 reads TGCGCCAGCAGCTTGGGACATGCGTCTGGAAACACCATATATTTT. It codes for CASSLGHASGNTIYF.

The chain links TRBV27 to TRBJ1-2; 7 nucleotides agree with TRBD1. This CDR3 has 14 amino acids. CDR1 is MNHEY, CDR2 SMNVEV, per germline (reference sequence). Germline trimming cut 4 bases from V and 11 bases from J; bases unmatched to any gene: 13. DNA of the CDR3: TGTGCCAGCAGTTCTGCCAGGGGGACAGCCTTTTACACCTTC. It encodes CASSSARGTAFYTF.

The chain employs TRBV6-4 and TRBJ1-5, with D perhaps TRBD1 (6 bases). Germline assignment: CDR1 MRHNA and CDR2 SNTAGT. The germline V and J ends were trimmed by 0 bases and 5 bases, with 17 bases remaining between them. This CDR3 has 17 amino acids. In DNA, the CDR3 is TGTGCCAGCAGTGACTCGAAGGTCAGGGGTTCGGATCAGCCCCAGCATTTT. Protein product: CASSDSKVRGSDQPQHF.

The chain couples TRBV29-1 to TRBJ1-1; D might be TRBD1 (5 bases). CDR1 is SQVTM, CDR2 ANQGSEA, per germline. The CDR3 contains 13 residues. The V and J ends lost 4 bases and 1 base respectively, with 10 bases between them. CDR3 coding DNA: TGCAGCGTTGCATCTGGGGCGAACACTGAAGCTTTCTTT. Encoded protein: CSVASGANTEAFF. The full variable domain, with the rest looked up from reference TRBV29-1 and TRBJ1-1, is SAVISQKPSRDICQRGTSLTIQCQVDSQVTMMFWYRQQPGQSLTLIATANQGSEATYESGFVIDKFPISRPNLTFSTLTVSNMSPEDSSIYLCSVASGANTEAFFGQGTRLTVV.

The chain couples TRBV2 to TRBJ1-4, with D possibly matching TRBD1 (6 bases). The CDR3 totals 14 residues. Germline CDR1 reads SNHLY; CDR2 reads FYNNEI. V was trimmed by 6 bases and J by 3 bases, leaving 11 bases between them. CDR3 coding DNA: TGTGCCAGCAGCCAGGACAGACCTAATGAAAAACTGTTTTTT. Amino acids: CASSQDRPNEKLFF. The full variable domain, rest sourced from reference TRBV2 and TRBJ1-4, is EPEVTQTPSHQVTQMGQEVILRCVPISNHLYFYWYRQILGQKVEFLVSFYNNEISEKSEIFDDQFSVERPDGSNFTLKIRSTKLEDSAMYFCASSQDRPNEKLFFGSGTQLSVL.

This chain links TRBV2 with TRBJ2-2; D might be TRBD1 (6 bases). V lost 6 bases to trimming and J lost 1 base, with 9 bases between them. Germline V gene sequence: CDR1 SNHLY, CDR2 FYNNEI. The CDR3 is 14 residues long. In DNA, the CDR3 is TGTGCCAGCAGCCTGACAGGGAACACCGGGGAGCTGTTTTTT. Translation gives CASSLTGNTGELFF.

This clone was seen only once. CDR3 DNA sequence: TGTGCCAGCAGCTTAGACCCGGGACAGGGTATTACTGAAGCTTTCTTT. This encodes CASSLDPGQGITEAFF. The V and J genes are TRBV7-9 and TRBJ1-1, with 9 bases matching TRBD1. V gave up 1 base and J gave up 5 bases; unmatched junction bases: 8. The V gene's germline CDR1 is SEHNR and CDR2 FQNEAQ (reference sequence). The length of the CDR3 is 16 residues.

There are a few counts of this clone. The gene calls are TRBV4-3 and TRBJ1-5; D unclear. CDR1 is LGHNA, CDR2 YSLEER, per germline. The V and J ends lost 4 bases and 4 bases respectively, with 8 bases between them. The CDR3 runs 13 residues. This CDR3 reads CASSRTRNQPQHF. The CDR3 nucleotides are TGCGCCAGCAGCCGTACCAGGAATCAGCCCCAGCATTTT.

The chain recombines TRBV13 with TRBJ1-2; D not resolved. The germline gives CDR1 PRHDT, CDR2 FYEKMQ (reference sequence). Trimming stripped 2 bases from V and 6 bases from J, with 4 bases between. The CDR3 has 11 residues. The CDR3 DNA reads as TGTGCCAGCAGCTTAAGAGATGGCTACACCTTC. Translating gives CASSLRDGYTF.

V and J are TRBV7-2 and TRBJ2-1; 7 bases fit TRBD2. This CDR3 comprises 16 residues. V shed 1 base, J shed 6 bases, and the junction held 9 bases outside the gene matches. Germline V gene sequence: CDR1 SGHTA, CDR2 FQGNSA. CDR3 nucleotides: TGTGCCAGCAGCTTAGTCGGGCCTAGCGGTCGCAATGAGCAGTTCTTC. Its protein product is CASSLVGPSGRNEQFF. Supplemented by reference TRBV7-2 and TRBJ2-1, the full variable domain reads GAGVSQSPSNKVTEKGKDVELRCDPISGHTALYWYRQSLGQGLEFLIYFQGNSAPDKSGLPSDRFSAERTGGSVSTLTIQRTQQEDSAVYLCASSLVGPSGRNEQFFGPGTRLTVL.

The V call is TRBV18, the J call TRBJ2-7; TRBD2 aligns across 7 bases. V trimming: 0 bases; J trimming: 7 bases; junction bases outside the gene matches: 9. CDR3 size: 15 residues. CDR1 and CDR2 (germline): KGHSH, LQKENI. The CDR3 nucleotides are TGTGCCAGCTCACCACCGAGCGGGACTTATCAAGAGCAGTACTTC. Translated: CASSPPSGTYQEQYF.

V and J are TRBV27 and TRBJ2-7; D may be TRBD1 (6 bases). Germline CDR1 and CDR2: MNHEY and SMNVEV (reference sequence). Trimming took off 0 bases at V and 6 bases at J, with 15 bases between the two ends. CDR3 length equals 15 residues. The CDR3 sequence is CASSLSGTPRPEQYF. The DNA for the CDR3 is TGTGCCAGCAGTTTATCCGGGACACCTCGGCCCGAGCAGTACTTC.

V and J are TRBV23-1 and TRBJ1-3; D is ambiguous. TRBV23-1 is an open reading frame whose function is uncertain. Trimming cost V 0 bases and J 2 bases, with 8 bases left between them. This CDR3 comprises 15 residues. DNA for the CDR3: TGCGCCAGCAGTCAATCCATCCCTACTGGAAACACCATATATTTT. Its translation is CASSQSIPTGNTIYF.

This clone appeared a few times. The chain carries TRBV11-2 and TRBJ2-5, with D possibly being TRBD2 (7 bases). The CDR3 is 17 amino acids. V dropped 0 bases and J dropped 5 bases, with 19 bases sitting between them. Germline V gives CDR1 SGHAT, CDR2 FQNNGV. CDR3 residues: CASSLDLGGRFGETQYF. The CDR3 nucleotides read TGTGCCAGCAGCTTAGATCTGGGGGGGCGGTTCGGGGAGACCCAGTACTTC.

The CDR3 protein is CASSLSSTGLPYEQYF. The CDR3 DNA reads TGCGCCAGCAGCTTGTCCAGTACAGGATTACCCTACGAGCAGTACTTC. The J gene is TRBJ2-7, the V gene TRBV5-1; perhaps TRBD1 as D (5 bases). Germline loops: CDR1 SGHRS, CDR2 YFSETQ. This CDR3 contains 16 residues. Trimming removed 1 base from V and 2 bases from J, with 16 bases in between.